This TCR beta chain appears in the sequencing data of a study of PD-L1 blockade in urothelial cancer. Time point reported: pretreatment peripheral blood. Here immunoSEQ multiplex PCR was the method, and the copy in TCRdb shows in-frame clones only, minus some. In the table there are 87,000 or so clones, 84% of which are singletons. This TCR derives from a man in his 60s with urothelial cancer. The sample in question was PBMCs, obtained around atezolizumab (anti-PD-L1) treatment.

The CDR3 loop reads CASSFAGTSSYEQYF. The CDR3 DNA reads as TGTGCCAGCAGCTTCGCCGGGACATCATCCTACGAGCAGTACTTC. This sequence joins TRBV7-2 and TRBJ2-7; tentatively, D is TRBD1 (6 bases). From germline, CDR1 is SGHTA and CDR2 FQGNSA. Trimming removed 3 bases from V and 1 base from J, with 13 bases in between. CDR3 length: 15 residues.